These T cell receptor beta chains were read from a single sample in a study of beta chain features in type 1 diabetes. The protocol was immunoSEQ multiplex PCR, while the TCRdb copy is restricted to in-frame clones and leaves out a portion. The table lists hundreds of thousands of clones, 11% to 15% of them singletons. The sequencing sample was made of naive CD4+ T cells from blood. These TCRs come from a man younger than 30 with type 1 diabetes. Both conserved end residues are part of each CDR3. Each record gives: CDR3 protein, CDR3 DNA, J gene, V gene, D gene, clone size. A D gene is named only where the DNA matches it firmly. Where a row states a size, it is once, few, many or the class of an expanded clone; other rows omit it.

CASSVDRFRELFF | TGTGCCAGCAGCGTAGACCGTTTTCGAGAGCTGTTTTTT | TRBJ2-2 | TRBV9 | . | few
CASSLELTGRNEKLFF | TGTGCCAGCAGCTTAGAGCTAACAGGGAGAAATGAAAAACTGTTTTTT | TRBJ1-4 | TRBV11-1 | . | .
CASSVAQDRSGVTGELFF | TGTGCCAGCAGCGTAGCCCAGGACCGGTCCGGCGTAACCGGGGAGCTGTTTTTT | TRBJ2-2 | TRBV9 | . | .
CASSQVSGRVWNEQFF | TGTGCCAGCAGCCAGGTCAGCGGGAGGGTTTGGAATGAGCAGTTCTTC | TRBJ2-1 | TRBV7-9 | TRBD2 | .
CASSLGGKTHNSPLHF | TGTGCCAGCAGTTTGGGTGGCAAGACCCATAATTCACCCCTCCACTTT | TRBJ1-6 | TRBV28 | . | few
CAWSGGPSAFF | TGTGCCTGGAGTGGGGGCCCGTCGGCTTTCTTT | TRBJ1-1 | TRBV30 | . | .
CASTPLGSTDTQYF | TGTGCCAGCACCCCCTTGGGGAGCACAGATACGCAGTATTTT | TRBJ2-3 | TRBV27 | . | few
CASSRPATEAFF | TGTGCCAGCTCCCGTCCTGCCACTGAAGCTTTCTTT | TRBJ1-1 | TRBV18 | . | .
CASSLEATGELFF | TGTGCTAGCAGCTTAGAGGCCACCGGGGAGCTGTTTTTT | TRBJ2-2 | TRBV7-7 | . | .
CSVGLAGGRGQQYF | TGCAGCGTTGGTCTTGCCGGCGGGAGAGGACAGCAGTACTTC | TRBJ2-7 | TRBV29-1 | TRBD2 | .
CASSYSNRLLYNEQFF | TGTGCCAGCAGTTACTCGAACCGACTTCTATACAATGAGCAGTTCTTC | TRBJ2-1 | TRBV6-5 | . | few
CSVVSTVQETQYF | TGCAGCGTTGTATCCACAGTACAAGAGACCCAGTACTTC | TRBJ2-5 | TRBV29-1 | . | .
CASSPTGELFF | TGTGCCAGCAGTCCCACCGGGGAGCTGTTTTTT | TRBJ2-2 | TRBV7-9 | . | few
CASSVGVAPGTDTQYF | TGTGCCAGCAGCGTAGGTGTAGCCCCGGGGACAGATACGCAGTATTTT | TRBJ2-3 | TRBV9 | . | .
CASSRYTDTQYF | TGTGCCAGCAGCCGCTATACAGATACGCAGTATTTT | TRBJ2-3 | TRBV11-2 | . | few
CASSLRYSTDTQYF | TGTGCCAGCAGCTTAAGATACAGCACAGATACGCAGTATTTT | TRBJ2-3 | TRBV7-9 | . | few
CASSYSTGSQPQHF | TGTGCCAGCAGTTATTCGACCGGGAGTCAGCCCCAGCATTTT | TRBJ1-5 | TRBV6-5 | . | .
CASSSRTGSEQYF | TGTGCCAGCAGCTCCCGAACAGGGAGTGAGCAGTACTTC | TRBJ2-7 | TRBV11-2 | . | .
CASSQRTGQNTEAFF | TGTGCCAGCAGCCAACGGACAGGGCAAAACACTGAAGCTTTCTTT | TRBJ1-1 | TRBV7-9 | TRBD1 | .
CSVAGQGKYNEQFF | TGCAGCGTAGCGGGACAGGGAAAATACAATGAGCAGTTCTTC | TRBJ2-1 | TRBV29-1 | TRBD1 | .
CASSLTAASSSGANVLTF | TGTGCCAGCAGCTTAACGGCAGCCTCGAGCTCTGGGGCCAACGTCCTGACTTTC | TRBJ2-6 | TRBV7-3 | . | few
CAISDYSRPYEQYF | TGTGCCATCAGTGATTACTCTCGACCCTACGAGCAGTACTTC | TRBJ2-7 | TRBV10-3 | . | .
CAWSMDTYTQYF | TGTGCCTGGAGTATGGACACTTATACGCAGTATTTT | TRBJ2-3 | TRBV30 | . | few
CAWSVGVTQYF | TGTGCCTGGAGTGTTGGAGTGACCCAGTACTTC | TRBJ2-5 | TRBV30 | . | few
CASSLAGEARQPQHF | TGTGCCAGCAGCTTGGCCGGAGAGGCGCGTCAGCCCCAGCATTTT | TRBJ1-5 | TRBV5-5 | . | .
CASRDSHNEQFF | TGTGCCAGCAGGGACAGCCACAATGAGCAGTTCTTC | TRBJ2-1 | TRBV28 | . | few
CASSLRPYGYTF | TGTGCCAGCAGTCTCCGACCCTATGGCTACACCTTC | TRBJ1-2 | TRBV28 | . | .
CASSPRTAGSHTQYF | TGTGCCAGCAGCCCTAGGACAGCGGGTTCACATACGCAGTATTTT | TRBJ2-3 | TRBV11-2 | . | .
CASSFSGREETQYF | TGCGCCAGCAGCTTTAGCGGGAGAGAGGAGACCCAGTACTTC | TRBJ2-5 | TRBV5-1 | TRBD2 | .
CASSYRTGSHEKLFF | TGTGCCAGCAGTTACAGGACAGGGAGTCATGAAAAACTGTTTTTT | TRBJ1-4 | TRBV6-5 | TRBD1 | .
CASSTDGRGLSEQFF | TGTGCCAGCAGCACGGACGGCAGGGGACTGAGTGAGCAGTTCTTC | TRBJ2-1 | TRBV9 | . | few
CASSSYTDTQYF | TGTGCCAGCAGCTCTTACACAGATACGCAGTATTTT | TRBJ2-3 | TRBV7-3 | . | few
CASSYSGEQYF | TGTGCCAGCAGTTACTCCGGAGAGCAGTACTTC | TRBJ2-7 | TRBV6-5 | . | few
CASTSRDREYEQYF | TGTGCCAGCACTTCCCGGGACAGGGAATACGAGCAGTACTTC | TRBJ2-7 | TRBV5-4 | TRBD1 | .
CASSLARQGNTEAFF | TGTGCCAGTAGTCTGGCCAGACAGGGGAACACTGAAGCTTTCTTT | TRBJ1-1 | TRBV19 | TRBD1 | .
CASSHRQGEETQYF | TGTGCCAGCAGCCACAGACAGGGAGAAGAGACCCAGTACTTC | TRBJ2-5 | TRBV5-4 | TRBD1 | .
CASSEGMEDYGYTF | TGCGCCAGCAGCGAGGGGATGGAGGACTATGGCTACACCTTC | TRBJ1-2 | TRBV5-1 | . | .
CASSPPGQLNTEAFF | TGTGCCAGCAGTCCCCCTGGACAGTTGAACACTGAAGCTTTCTTT | TRBJ1-1 | TRBV28 | . | few
CASSRIGQGDTEAFF | TGCGCCAGCAGCCGAATCGGACAGGGGGACACTGAAGCTTTCTTT | TRBJ1-1 | TRBV4-3 | TRBD1 | .
CASSHSNSYEQYF | TGTGCCAGCAGCCACTCCAACAGTTACGAGCAGTACTTC | TRBJ2-7 | TRBV14 | . | .
CASSYRILGTEAFF | TGTGCCAGCAGTTACCGAATACTGGGGACTGAAGCTTTCTTT | TRBJ1-1 | TRBV6-5 | . | .
CASSLRAGHSDTQYF | TGTGCCAGCAGCTTAAGGGCGGGACATTCGGATACGCAGTATTTT | TRBJ2-3 | TRBV7-9 | . | .
CASSRDRKSLSSYNEQFF | TGTGCCAGCAGCCGGGACAGGAAGTCTTTAAGCTCCTACAATGAGCAGTTCTTC | TRBJ2-1 | TRBV4-2 | TRBD1 | .
CASSRSDRGRGNLNEKLFF | TGTGCCAGCAGCCGTAGCGACCGGGGGCGAGGTAACCTTAATGAAAAACTGTTTTTT | TRBJ1-4 | TRBV9 | . | .
CASSPVQGGYTEAFF | TGTGCCAGCTCCCCTGTTCAGGGAGGGTACACTGAAGCTTTCTTT | TRBJ1-1 | TRBV27 | . | .
CASSRTIGHTALEQFF | TGTGCCAGCAGCCGCACTATTGGACACACGGCCCTCGAGCAGTTCTTC | TRBJ2-1 | TRBV7-9 | . | few
CASSLEGWGTEAFF | TGCGCCAGCAGCTTGGAGGGTTGGGGTACTGAAGCTTTCTTT | TRBJ1-1 | TRBV5-1 | . | .
CAWDPSGPSNEQFF | TGTGCCTGGGACCCTAGCGGGCCCTCCAATGAGCAGTTCTTC | TRBJ2-1 | TRBV30 | TRBD2 | .
CASSPGLAGDNKFF | TGTGCCAGCAGCCCCGGACTAGCGGGAGATAATAAGTTCTTC | TRBJ2-1 | TRBV5-4 | TRBD2 | .
CASSQGRSNYGYTF | TGTGCCAGCAGCCAAGGACGGAGTAACTATGGCTACACCTTC | TRBJ1-2 | TRBV7-9 | . | .
CASSSYRGSSYNEQFF | TGTGCCAGCAGCTCGTACAGGGGGAGCTCCTACAATGAGCAGTTCTTC | TRBJ2-1 | TRBV5-6 | TRBD1 | .
CLTGPSSGNTIYF | TGTCTGACAGGGCCCAGCTCTGGAAACACCATATATTTT | TRBJ1-3 | TRBV7-2 | TRBD1 | .
CASFFGGIYGYTF | TGTGCCAGCTTCTTTGGCGGGATCTATGGCTACACCTTC | TRBJ1-2 | TRBV2 | . | .
CASSAGTQTETQYF | TGTGCCAGCAGTGCCGGGACTCAGACGGAGACCCAGTACTTC | TRBJ2-5 | TRBV2 | . | .
CSAEKGETQYF | TGCAGTGCTGAGAAAGGGGAGACCCAGTACTTC | TRBJ2-5 | TRBV20-1 | . | few
CASSLEGASGRNEQFF | TGTGCCAGCAGCTTAGAGGGCGCTAGCGGGAGGAATGAGCAGTTCTTC | TRBJ2-1 | TRBV11-2 | TRBD2 | few
CASSVLIDTGELFF | TGTGCCAGCAGCGTTTTGATAGACACCGGGGAGCTGTTTTTT | TRBJ2-2 | TRBV9 | . | few
CASTQGRGMTYEQYF | TGTGCCTCGACCCAAGGGCGGGGTATGACTTACGAGCAGTACTTC | TRBJ2-7 | TRBV30 | . | .
CASRMRTGELFF | TGTGCCAGCCGGATGAGGACCGGGGAGCTGTTTTTT | TRBJ2-2 | TRBV7-2 | . | .